This T cell receptor (beta chain) was captured in a study of cytomegalovirus exposure and HLA in healthy donors. Regarding the study as a whole: CMV serostatus alone was available as immune exposure information. Most of the TCR beta V segments (in an earlier analysis) were productive either about 87% or about 30% of the time. Upon later analysis, HLA-associated TCR beta chains proved more clonally expanded than other, equally common chains.

60 Vbeta and 13 Jbeta primers were used in PCR. Only in-frame clones appear in the TCRdb table, and some are missing; sequencing was by immunoSEQ multiplex PCR. Of tens of thousands of clones in the sample, 75% to 85% were seen once. Between the trimmed V and J ends, which lost 6 bases and 2 bases, there was a span of 13 bases. Germline lookup yields CDR1 SGHNT and CDR2 YYREEE (reference sequence). CDR3 length: 14 amino acids. About this clone itself: Its cognate antigen is unknown.

At collection, donors were nominally healthy, but unrecorded immune exposures were probable. The V call is TRBV5-4, the J call TRBJ2-3, with unresolved D. The clonotype was recovered from a human donor in good health. Sequencing used PBMCs. CDR3 DNA: TGTGCCAGCACCTCAGGCTCACTCACAGATACGCAGTATTTT. This codes for CASTSGSLTDTQYF.